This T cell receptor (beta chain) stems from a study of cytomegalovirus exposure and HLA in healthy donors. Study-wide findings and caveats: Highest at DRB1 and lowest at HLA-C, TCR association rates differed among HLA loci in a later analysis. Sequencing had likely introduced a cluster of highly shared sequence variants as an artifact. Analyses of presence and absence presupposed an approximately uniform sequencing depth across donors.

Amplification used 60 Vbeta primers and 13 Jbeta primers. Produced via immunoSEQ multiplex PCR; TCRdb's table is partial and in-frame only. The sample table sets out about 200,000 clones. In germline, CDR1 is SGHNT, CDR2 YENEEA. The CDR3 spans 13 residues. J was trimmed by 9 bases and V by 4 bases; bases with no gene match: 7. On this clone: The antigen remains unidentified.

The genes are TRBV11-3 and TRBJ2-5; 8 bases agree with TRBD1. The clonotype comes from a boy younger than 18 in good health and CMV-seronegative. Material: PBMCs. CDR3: CASSSGQGGPQYF. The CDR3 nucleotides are TGTGCCAGCAGCTCAGGACAGGGCGGGCCCCAGTACTTC.